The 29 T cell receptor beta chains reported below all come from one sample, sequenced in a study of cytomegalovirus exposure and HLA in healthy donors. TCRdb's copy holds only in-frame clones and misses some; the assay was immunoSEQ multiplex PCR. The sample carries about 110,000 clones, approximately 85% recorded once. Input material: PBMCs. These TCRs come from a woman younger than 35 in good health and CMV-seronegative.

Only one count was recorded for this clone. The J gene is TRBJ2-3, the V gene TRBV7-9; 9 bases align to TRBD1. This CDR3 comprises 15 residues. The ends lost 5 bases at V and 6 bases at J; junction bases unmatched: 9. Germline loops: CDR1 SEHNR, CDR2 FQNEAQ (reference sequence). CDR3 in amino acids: CASSPPDRGSDTQYF. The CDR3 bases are TGTGCCAGCAGCCCTCCGGACAGGGGTTCGGATACGCAGTATTTT.

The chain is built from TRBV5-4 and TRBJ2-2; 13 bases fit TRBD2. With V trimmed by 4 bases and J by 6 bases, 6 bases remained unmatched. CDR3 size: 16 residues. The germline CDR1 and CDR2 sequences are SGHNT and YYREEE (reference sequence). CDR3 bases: TGTGCCAGCAGCCGAGGACTAGCGGGGGCCCCCGGGGAGCTGTTTTTT. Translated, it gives CASSRGLAGAPGELFF.

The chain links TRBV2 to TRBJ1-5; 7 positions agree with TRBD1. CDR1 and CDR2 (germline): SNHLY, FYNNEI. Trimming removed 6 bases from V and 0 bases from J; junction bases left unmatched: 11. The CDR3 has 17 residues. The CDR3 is CASRVTNDRVSNQPQHF. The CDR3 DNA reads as TGTGCCAGCAGGGTTACGAATGACAGGGTTAGCAATCAGCCCCAGCATTTT.

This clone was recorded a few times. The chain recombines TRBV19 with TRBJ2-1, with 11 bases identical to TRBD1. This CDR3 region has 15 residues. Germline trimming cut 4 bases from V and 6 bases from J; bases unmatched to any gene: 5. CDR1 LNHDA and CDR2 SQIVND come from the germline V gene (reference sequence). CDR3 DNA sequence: TGTGCCAGTAGTAAGCCGGGACAGGGGGTCAATGAGCAGTTCTTC. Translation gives CASSKPGQGVNEQFF. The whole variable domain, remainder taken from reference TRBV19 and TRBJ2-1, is DGGITQSPKYLFRKEGQNVTLSCEQNLNHDAMYWYRQDPGQGLRLIYYSQIVNDFQKGDIAEGYSVSREKKESFPLTVTSAQKNPTAFYLCASSKPGQGVNEQFFGPGTRLTVL.

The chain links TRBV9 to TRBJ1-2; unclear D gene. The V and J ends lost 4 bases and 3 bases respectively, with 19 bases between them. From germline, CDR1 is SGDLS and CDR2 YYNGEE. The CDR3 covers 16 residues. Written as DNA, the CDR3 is TGTGCCAGCAGCCCCCGGGTCTTGCACGGGTACTATGGCTACACCTTC. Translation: CASSPRVLHGYYGYTF.

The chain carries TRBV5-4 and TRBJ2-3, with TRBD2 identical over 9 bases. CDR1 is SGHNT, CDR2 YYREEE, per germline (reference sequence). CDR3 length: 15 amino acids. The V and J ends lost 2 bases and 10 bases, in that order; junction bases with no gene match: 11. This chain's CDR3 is CASSFGLSSGDPQYF. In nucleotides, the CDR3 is TGTGCCAGCAGCTTCGGACTTTCTAGCGGGGATCCGCAGTATTTT.

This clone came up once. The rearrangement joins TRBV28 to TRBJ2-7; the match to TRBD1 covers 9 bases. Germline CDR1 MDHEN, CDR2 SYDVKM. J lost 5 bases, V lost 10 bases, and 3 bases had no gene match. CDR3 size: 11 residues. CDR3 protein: CATGQGNEQYF. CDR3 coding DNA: TGTGCCACCGGACAGGGGAACGAGCAGTACTTC.

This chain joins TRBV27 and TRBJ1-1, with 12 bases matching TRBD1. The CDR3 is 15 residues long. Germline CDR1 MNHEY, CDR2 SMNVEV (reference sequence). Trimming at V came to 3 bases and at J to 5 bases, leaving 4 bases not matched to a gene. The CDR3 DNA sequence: TGTGCCAGCAGTTTGGGGACAGGGGGCGGAACTGAAGCTTTCTTT. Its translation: CASSLGTGGGTEAFF.

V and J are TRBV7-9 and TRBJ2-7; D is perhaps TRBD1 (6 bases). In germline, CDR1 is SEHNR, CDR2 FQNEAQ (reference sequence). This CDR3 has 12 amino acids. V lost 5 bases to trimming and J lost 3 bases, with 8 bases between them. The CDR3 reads CASSMDSYEQYF. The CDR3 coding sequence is TGTGCCAGCAGCATGGACAGCTACGAGCAGTACTTC.

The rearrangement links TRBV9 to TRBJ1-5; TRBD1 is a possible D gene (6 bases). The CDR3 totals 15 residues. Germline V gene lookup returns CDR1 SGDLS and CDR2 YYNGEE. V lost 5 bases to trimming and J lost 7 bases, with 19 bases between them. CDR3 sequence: CASSPYEGGGQPQHF. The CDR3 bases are TGTGCCAGCAGTCCTTACGAGGGAGGGGGACAGCCCCAGCATTTT.

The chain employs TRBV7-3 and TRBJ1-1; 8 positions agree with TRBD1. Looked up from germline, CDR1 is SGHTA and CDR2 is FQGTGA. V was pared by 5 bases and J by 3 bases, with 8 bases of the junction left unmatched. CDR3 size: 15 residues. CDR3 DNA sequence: TGTGCCAGCAGCCCCCGTGACAGGGGAGACACTGAAGCTTTCTTT. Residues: CASSPRDRGDTEAFF.

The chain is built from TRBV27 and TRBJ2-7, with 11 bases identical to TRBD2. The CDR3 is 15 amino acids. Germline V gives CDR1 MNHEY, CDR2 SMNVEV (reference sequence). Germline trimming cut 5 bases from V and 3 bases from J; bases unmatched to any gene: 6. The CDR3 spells CASSQKGLAVYEQYF. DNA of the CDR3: TGTGCCAGCAGTCAAAAGGGACTAGCGGTCTACGAGCAGTACTTC.

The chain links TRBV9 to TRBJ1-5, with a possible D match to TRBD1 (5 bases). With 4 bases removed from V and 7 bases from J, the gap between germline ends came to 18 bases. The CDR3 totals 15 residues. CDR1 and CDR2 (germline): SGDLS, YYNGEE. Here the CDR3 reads CASSRSGTLWQPQHF. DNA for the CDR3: TGTGCCAGCAGCCGCAGCGGGACTCTTTGGCAGCCCCAGCATTTT.

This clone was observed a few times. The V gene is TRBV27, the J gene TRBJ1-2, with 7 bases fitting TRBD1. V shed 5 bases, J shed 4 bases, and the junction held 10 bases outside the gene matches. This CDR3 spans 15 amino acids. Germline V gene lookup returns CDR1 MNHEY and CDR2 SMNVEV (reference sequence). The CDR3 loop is CASSVLGTAFYGYTF. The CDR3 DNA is TGTGCCAGCAGTGTCCTCGGGACAGCATTCTATGGCTACACCTTC.

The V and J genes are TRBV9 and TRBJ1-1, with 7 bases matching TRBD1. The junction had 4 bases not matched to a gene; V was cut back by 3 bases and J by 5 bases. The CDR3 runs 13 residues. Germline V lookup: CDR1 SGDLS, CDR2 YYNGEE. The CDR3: CASSETGSTEAFF. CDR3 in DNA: TGTGCCAGCAGCGAGACAGGGAGTACTGAAGCTTTCTTT.

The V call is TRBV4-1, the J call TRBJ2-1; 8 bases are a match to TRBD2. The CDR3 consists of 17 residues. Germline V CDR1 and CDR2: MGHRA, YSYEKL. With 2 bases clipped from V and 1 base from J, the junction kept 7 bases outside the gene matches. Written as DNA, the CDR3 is TGCGCCAGCAGCCAAAACACGGGGGGGCGTTCCTACAATGAGCAGTTCTTC. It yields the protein CASSQNTGGRSYNEQFF.

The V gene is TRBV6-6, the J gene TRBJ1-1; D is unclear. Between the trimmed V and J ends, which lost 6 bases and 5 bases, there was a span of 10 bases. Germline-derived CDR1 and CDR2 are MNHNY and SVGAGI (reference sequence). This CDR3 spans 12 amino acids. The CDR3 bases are TGTGCCAGCAGCCCCTCGTTGACTGAAGCTTTCTTT. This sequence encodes CASSPSLTEAFF.

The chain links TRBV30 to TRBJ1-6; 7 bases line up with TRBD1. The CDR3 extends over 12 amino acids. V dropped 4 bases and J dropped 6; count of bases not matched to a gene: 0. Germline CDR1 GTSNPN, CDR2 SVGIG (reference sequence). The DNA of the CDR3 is TGTGCCTGGACAGGGGGTAATTCACCCCTCCACTTT. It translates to CAWTGGNSPLHF.

CDR3 coding DNA: TGTGCCAGCAGAGATTACTTACAGGCAACTAATGAAAAACTGTTTTTT. Its protein is CASRDYLQATNEKLFF. This chain uses TRBV25-1 with TRBJ1-4; a possible D gene is TRBD1 (5 bases). Trimming stripped 6 bases from V and 0 bases from J, with 14 bases between. This CDR3 spans 16 amino acids. Germline V lookup: CDR1 MGHDK, CDR2 SYGVNS.

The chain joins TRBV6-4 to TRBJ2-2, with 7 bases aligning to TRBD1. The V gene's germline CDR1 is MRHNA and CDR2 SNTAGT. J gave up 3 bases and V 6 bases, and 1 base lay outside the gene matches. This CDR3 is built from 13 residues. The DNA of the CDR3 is TGTGCCAGCAGAACAGGGGACACCGGGGAGCTGTTTTTT. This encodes CASRTGDTGELFF.

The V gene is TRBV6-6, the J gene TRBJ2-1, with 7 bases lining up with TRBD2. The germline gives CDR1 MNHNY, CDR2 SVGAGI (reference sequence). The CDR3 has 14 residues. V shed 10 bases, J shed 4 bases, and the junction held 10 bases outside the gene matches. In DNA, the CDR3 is TGTGCCACCTCAAGGACTAGTCAATACAATGAGCAGTTCTTC. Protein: CATSRTSQYNEQFF.

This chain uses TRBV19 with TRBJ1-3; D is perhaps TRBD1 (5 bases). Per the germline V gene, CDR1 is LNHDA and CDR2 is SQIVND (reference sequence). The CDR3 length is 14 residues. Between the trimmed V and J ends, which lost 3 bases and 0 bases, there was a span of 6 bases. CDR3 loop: CASSMTVSGNTIYF. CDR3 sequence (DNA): TGTGCCAGTAGTATGACAGTCTCTGGAAACACCATATATTTT.

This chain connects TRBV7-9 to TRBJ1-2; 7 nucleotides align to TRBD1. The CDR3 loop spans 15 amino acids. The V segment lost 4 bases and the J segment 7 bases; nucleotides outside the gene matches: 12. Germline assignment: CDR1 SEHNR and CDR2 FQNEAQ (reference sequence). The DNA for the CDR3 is TGTGCCAGCAGCTCCCTCGGGACAGCAGGTGCTGGCTACACCTTC. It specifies CASSSLGTAGAGYTF.

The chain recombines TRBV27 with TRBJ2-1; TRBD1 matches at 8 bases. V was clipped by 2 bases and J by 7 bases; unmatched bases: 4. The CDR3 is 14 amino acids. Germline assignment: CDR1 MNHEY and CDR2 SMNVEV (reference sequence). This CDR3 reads CASSLGTGGNEQFF. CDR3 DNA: TGTGCCAGCAGTTTAGGGACAGGTGGAAATGAGCAGTTCTTC.

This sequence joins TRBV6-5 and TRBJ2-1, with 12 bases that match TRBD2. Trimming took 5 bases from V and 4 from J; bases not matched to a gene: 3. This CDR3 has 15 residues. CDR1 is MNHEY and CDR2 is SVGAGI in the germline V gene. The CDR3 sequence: CASSNGLAGYNEQFF. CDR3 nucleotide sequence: TGTGCCAGCAGTAACGGACTAGCGGGATACAATGAGCAGTTCTTC.

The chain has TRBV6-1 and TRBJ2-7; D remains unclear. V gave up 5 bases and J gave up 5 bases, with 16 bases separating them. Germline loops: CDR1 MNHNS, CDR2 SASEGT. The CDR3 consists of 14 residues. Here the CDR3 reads CASSRIEESHEQYF. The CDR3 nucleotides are TGTGCCAGCAGTCGCATCGAGGAGAGTCACGAGCAGTACTTC.

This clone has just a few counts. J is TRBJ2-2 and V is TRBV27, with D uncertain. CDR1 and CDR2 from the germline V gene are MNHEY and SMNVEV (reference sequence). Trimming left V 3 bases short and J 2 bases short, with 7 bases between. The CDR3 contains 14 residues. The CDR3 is CASSFRENTGELFF. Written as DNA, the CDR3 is TGTGCCAGCAGTTTCCGAGAAAACACCGGGGAGCTGTTTTTT.

In DNA, the CDR3 is TGCGCCAGCAGCTCTGGGACATTCAATGAGCAGTTCTTC. Its translation: CASSSGTFNEQFF. The chain links TRBV5-1 to TRBJ2-1; a possible D gene is TRBD1 (6 bases). Trimming took 3 bases from V and 6 from J, leaving 10 bases between them. Germline-derived CDR1 and CDR2 are SGHRS and YFSETQ. CDR3 size: 13 residues.

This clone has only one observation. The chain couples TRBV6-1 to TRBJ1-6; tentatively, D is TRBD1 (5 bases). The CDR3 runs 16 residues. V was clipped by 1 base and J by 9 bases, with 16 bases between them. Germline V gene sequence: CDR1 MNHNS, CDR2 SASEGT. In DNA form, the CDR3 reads TGTGCCAGCAGTGAAGAGGGGCATCCAACGGGTTCACCCCTCCACTTT. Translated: CASSEEGHPTGSPLHF.